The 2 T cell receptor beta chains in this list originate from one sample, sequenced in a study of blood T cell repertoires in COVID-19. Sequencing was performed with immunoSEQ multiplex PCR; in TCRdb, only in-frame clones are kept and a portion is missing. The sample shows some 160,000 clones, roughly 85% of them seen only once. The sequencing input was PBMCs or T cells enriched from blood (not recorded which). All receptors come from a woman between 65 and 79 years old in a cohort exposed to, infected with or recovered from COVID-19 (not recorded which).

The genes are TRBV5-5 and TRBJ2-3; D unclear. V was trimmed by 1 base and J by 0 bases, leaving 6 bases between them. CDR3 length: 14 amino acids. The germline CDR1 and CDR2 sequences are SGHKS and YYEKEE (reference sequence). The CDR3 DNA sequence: TGTGCCAGCAGCTTGACTGCTAGCACAGATACGCAGTATTTT. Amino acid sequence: CASSLTASTDTQYF.

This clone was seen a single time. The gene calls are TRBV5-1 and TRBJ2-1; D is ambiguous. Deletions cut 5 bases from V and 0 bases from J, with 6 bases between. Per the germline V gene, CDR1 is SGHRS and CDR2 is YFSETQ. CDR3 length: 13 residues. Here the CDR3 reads CASRQSSYNEQFF. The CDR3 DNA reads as TGCGCCAGCAGACAGTCCTCCTACAATGAGCAGTTCTTC.